This T cell receptor beta chain comes out of a study of vaccination effects on CD4 cells after COVID-19. Background on the study: Post-vaccination samples were obtained at early and late time points from three convalescent patients. Study-wide results and limits: Convalescents showed post-vaccine spike-reactive clones that were mainly new vaccine-induced clones.

Assay used: immunoSEQ multiplex PCR; TCRdb lists only in-frame clones, some missing. The sample records 35,000 to 45,000 clones, just over 75% being singletons. This clone was recorded a few times. Antigen: not known. Per germline, CDR1 MNHEY and CDR2 SVGAGI. V dropped 2 bases and J dropped 2 bases, with 7 bases sitting between them. The CDR3 sequence is 14 residues long. With approximately 10 days of culture completed, CD4+ T cells were isolated. Sometime from March through December 2020, the person acquired a SARS-CoV-2 infection that PCR confirmed. Participants were vaccinated with two doses of either the BNT162b2 or mRNA-1273 vaccine. Days 3 and 7 were when half the medium was replaced with IL-2 medium.

Sequencing used CD4+ T cells from PBMCs cultured without peptide, obtained after COVID-19 vaccination. V usage is TRBV6-5 and J usage is TRBJ1-5; a possible D gene is TRBD1 (5 bases). The TCR was taken from a human donor who had a prior SARS-CoV-2 infection. The DNA for the CDR3 is TGTGCCAGCAGTTACGGCAGGGGCAATCAGCCCCAGCATTTT. It translates to CASSYGRGNQPQHF.